The clone carrying this T cell receptor (beta chain) was detected a few times. The sample is drawn from a study of Graves' ophthalmopathy and Graves' hyperthyroidism. Study at large: Sampling took place at initial diagnosis, with peripheral blood obtained before any treatment.

Amplification from RNA transcripts yielded the TCR beta CDR3 regions. First-round RT-PCR with HTBI primers preceded a second-round multiplex PCR. Via MiXCR, TCRdb re-called the multiplex PCR reads, giving one row per CDR3 protein. This table has hundreds of thousands of distinct CDR3 sequences, 22% appearing once. Germline lookup yields CDR1 MNHEY and CDR2 SVGEGT. V was trimmed by 6 bases and J by 5 bases, leaving 13 bases between them. The CDR3 extends over 13 amino acids. Calling hyperthyroidism stable required that no ophthalmopathy show up within 18 months of follow-up. Exclusion criteria comprised other autoimmune diseases, uncontrolled infections, pregnancy or lactation in patients. Diagnosis was based on clinical symptoms, serum thyroxine, TRAb, thyroid ultrasound and orbital computed tomography.

This sequence originates from a woman younger than 30 with stable Graves' hyperthyroidism. Some clones in this sample may be carry-over from other donors' samples. Material for sequencing was peripheral blood. This chain links TRBV6-2 or TRBV6-3 with TRBJ2-5; weak D call: TRBD2 (6 bases). CDR3 bases: TGTGCCAGCAGCACTGGGGGGATGGAGACCCAGTACTTC. Protein sequence: CASSTGGMETQYF.